This T cell receptor beta chain was sequenced for a study of T-cell memory formation after mild COVID-19. Study-level background: Among the donors, TCR clusters were largely specific to each donor. Broader study findings: Nothing showed for sure that second-wave clones peaking on day 37 were SARS-CoV-2 specific. Cross-reactive memory seemingly joined, as some responding clones were found in pre-infection memory.

The V end was cut by 5 bases, the J end by 9 bases, with 16 bases between. Germline V gives CDR1 SGHNT, CDR2 YENEEA. CDR3 length equals 13 residues. This clonotype occurred a few times. Antigen: not known. A single record per CDR3 protein comes from TCRdb applying MiXCR to the 5' RACE reads. Of roughly 300,000 distinct CDR3 sequences listed, approximately 8.4% are singletons. The chain links TRBV11-3 to TRBJ1-1; weak D call: TRBD1 (5 bases). This receptor was identified in a man between 18 and 35 years old who had mild COVID-19 (a few samples of this study predate the infection). Cell type and time point are not known. The specimen was PBMCs or a T cell subset sorted from them (not recorded which). CDR3 coding DNA: TGTGCCAGCAGCGTGGGACCGCAAAGGCAAGCTTTCTTT. Amino acids: CASSVGPQRQAFF.